This T cell receptor beta chain was recorded in a study of blood T cell repertoires in COVID-19. Only in-frame clones appear in the TCRdb table, and some are missing; sequencing was by immunoSEQ multiplex PCR. The table shows around 180,000 clones, with around 85% occurring only once. This CDR3 spans 18 amino acids. CDR1 LGHNA and CDR2 YSLEER come from the germline V gene. The junction had 15 bases not matched to a gene; V was cut back by 0 bases and J by 7 bases. The chain recombines TRBV4-3 with TRBJ2-5; 9 nucleotides line up with TRBD2. This TCR was recovered from a person aged 70 to 85 with COVID-19, enrolled during active disease. The sequenced material came from peripheral blood. CDR3 loop: CASSQDVLGSGSRGTQYF. For the CDR3, the DNA is TGCGCCAGCAGCCAAGATGTCCTTGGTAGCGGGAGTAGGGGGACCCAGTACTTC.